The clone carrying this TCR beta chain showed up just a few times. The sample is drawn from a study of T-cell reconstitution after alpha-beta-depleted transplantation in children. The TCRbeta library was prepared with unique molecular identifiers. TCRdb re-called the PCR reads through MiXCR, storing one row per CDR3 protein. The data contain over 85,000 distinct CDR3 sequences, approximately 6% of them singletons. The CDR3 spans 15 residues. The germline V gene has CDR1 SGHRS and CDR2 YFSETQ. V shed 1 base and J 7 bases; nucleotides not matched to a gene: 9. The chain couples TRBV5-1 to TRBJ2-3, with 7 bases matching TRBD1. The clonotype was recovered from a female patient aged 2-15 years who had a stem cell transplant for Fanconi anemia, so the T cells may come from the graft donor. The specimen comprised PBMCs, mostly from graft donor cells, sampled 60 days after TCRalphabeta/CD19-depleted stem cell transplant. In DNA form, the CDR3 reads TGCGCCAGCAGCTTGAACAGGGGTGGGGCCCATACGCAGTATTTT. It codes for CASSLNRGGAHTQYF. Combining the CDR3 with reference TRBV5-1 and TRBJ2-3 gives the whole variable domain KAGVTQTPRYLIKTRGQQVTLSCSPISGHRSVSWYQQTPGQGLQFLFEYFSETQRNKGNFPGRFSGRQFSNSRSEMNVSTLELGDSALYLCASSLNRGGAHTQYFGPGTRLTVL.